The rows below give T cell receptor beta chains drawn from one sample of a study of T cell responses to AZD1222 COVID-19 vaccine. Method: immunoSEQ multiplex PCR; TCRdb's copy keeps in-frame clones and lacks some. The sample carries around 120,000 clones, more than 70% recorded once. The specimen was peripheral blood, collected on day 0 of AZD1222 vaccination. The source is an adult in good health. Each CDR3 is given with its conserved first and last residue. A D gene is named only where the DNA matches it firmly. Where a row states a size, it is once, few, many or the class of an expanded clone; other rows omit it.

.	TRBV6-5	TRBJ1-2	.	CASSYNANYGYTF	TGTGCCAGCAGTTACAACGCTAACTATGGCTACACCTTC
.	TRBV29-1	TRBJ2-2	TRBD1	CSVATTGGGELFF	TGCAGCGTTGCTACAACAGGGGGCGGGGAGCTGTTTTTT
.	TRBV5-6	TRBJ2-1	.	CASSLGVTYNEQFF	TGTGCCAGCAGCTTGGGTGTTACCTACAATGAGCAGTTCTTC
.	TRBV6-6	TRBJ1-1	.	CASSYQEWRTEAFF	TGTGCCAGCAGTTACCAGGAATGGAGAACTGAAGCTTTCTTT
medium-sized	TRBV7-2	TRBJ1-2	.	CASSSPDGRYGYTF	TGTGCCAGCAGCTCCCCGGACGGACGCTATGGCTACACCTTC
.	TRBV5-4	TRBJ1-1	.	CASSLPPPDTEAFF	TGTGCCAGCAGCCTCCCCCCCCCGGACACTGAAGCTTTCTTT
.	TRBV5-1	TRBJ1-4	.	CASSLEDGEKLFF	TGCGCCAGCAGCTTGGAAGATGGTGAAAAACTGTTTTTT
.	TRBV19	TRBJ1-2	TRBD1	CASCASGTGNYGYTF	TGTGCCAGTTGTGCTTCCGGGACAGGGAACTATGGCTACACCTTC
.	TRBV9	TRBJ2-7	.	CASSVESGTGYEQYF	TGTGCCAGCAGCGTAGAATCCGGGACCGGCTACGAGCAGTACTTC
.	TRBV27	TRBJ1-1	.	CASSLWQADTEAFF	TGTGCCAGCAGTTTATGGCAGGCGGACACTGAAGCTTTCTTT
.	TRBV20-1	TRBJ1-1	.	CSAPRGAEAFF	TGCAGTGCGCCCCGGGGGGCAGAAGCTTTCTTT
.	TRBV6-5	TRBJ1-1	TRBD1	CASSFPGQGNTEAFF	TGTGCCAGCAGTTTTCCGGGACAGGGAAACACTGAAGCTTTCTTT
.	TRBV11-3	TRBJ2-2	.	CASSSGHYLTGELFF	TGTGCCAGCAGCTCCGGTCATTATCTCACCGGGGAGCTGTTTTTT
.	TRBV6-1	TRBJ2-5	TRBD2	CASSEILAGVSETQYF	TGTGCCAGCAGTGAAATCCTAGCGGGGGTGTCAGAGACCCAGTACTTC
.	TRBV3-1/TRBV3-2	TRBJ2-1	TRBD1	CASSQWTGYNEQFF	TGTGCCAGCAGCCAATGGACAGGTTACAATGAGCAGTTCTTC
.	TRBV5-6	TRBJ1-4	.	CASSLGGRYEKLFF	TGTGCCAGCAGCTTAGGGGGGAGGTATGAAAAACTGTTTTTT
once	TRBV7-2	TRBJ2-5	.	CASSLDRGLETQYF	TGTGCCAGCAGCTTAGATCGGGGGCTAGAGACCCAGTACTTC
.	TRBV7-2	TRBJ2-2	TRBD1	CASSSYRGINTGELFF	TGTGCCAGCAGTTCCTACAGGGGGATAAACACCGGGGAGCTGTTTTTT
.	TRBV29-1	TRBJ1-2	TRBD1	CSGQLQGDTNYGYTF	TGCAGCGGACAGCTTCAGGGGGACACTAACTATGGCTACACCTTC
.	TRBV24-1	TRBJ2-3	TRBD2	CATSGSSGGARDTQYF	TGTGCCACCAGTGGGTCTAGCGGGGGGGCCAGGGATACGCAGTATTTT
.	TRBV6-6	TRBJ1-5	.	CASSYRQGDQPQHF	TGTGCCAGCAGTTACAGGCAGGGTGATCAGCCCCAGCATTTT
.	TRBV2	TRBJ1-6	.	CASSVDGSYNSPLHF	TGTGCCAGCAGTGTCGATGGCTCCTATAATTCACCCCTCCACTTT
.	TRBV14	TRBJ1-6	TRBD1	CASSRSGGTNSPLHF	TGTGCCAGCAGCCGGTCAGGGGGGACAAATTCACCCCTCCACTTT
.	TRBV28	TRBJ2-1	.	CAASFGDGQFF	TGTGCCGCCTCCTTTGGGGATGGACAGTTCTTC
.	TRBV6-5	TRBJ2-1	TRBD2	CASSSYLAGDEQFF	TGTGCCAGCAGTTCGTACTTAGCGGGTGATGAGCAGTTCTTC
.	TRBV6-2/TRBV6-3	TRBJ2-3	.	CASSPRSTTDTQYF	TGTGCCAGCAGTCCCCGGAGCACCACAGATACGCAGTATTTT
.	TRBV6-1	TRBJ1-6	TRBD1	CASSEDRDSPLHF	TGTGCCAGCAGTGAGGACAGGGATTCACCCCTCCACTTT
.	TRBV25-1	TRBJ1-5	TRBD1	CASLICGAPTGDQPQHF	TGTGCCAGCCTGATTTGTGGGGCCCCGACAGGGGATCAGCCCCAGCATTTT
.	TRBV5-4	TRBJ2-5	.	CASSGRDLVETQYF	TGTGCCAGCAGCGGGCGGGACCTCGTGGAGACCCAGTACTTC
.	TRBV5-5	TRBJ1-2	TRBD1	CASSATGTGAYGYTF	TGTGCCAGCAGCGCGACCGGGACAGGGGCCTATGGCTACACCTTC
once	TRBV7-2	TRBJ2-7	TRBD1	CASSLVMWDSSYEQYF	TGTGCCAGCAGCTTAGTAATGTGGGACAGCTCCTACGAGCAGTACTTC
few	TRBV28	TRBJ1-6	.	CASSAARAAYNSPLHF	TGTGCCAGCAGCGCCGCACGGGCCGCATATAATTCACCCCTCCACTTT